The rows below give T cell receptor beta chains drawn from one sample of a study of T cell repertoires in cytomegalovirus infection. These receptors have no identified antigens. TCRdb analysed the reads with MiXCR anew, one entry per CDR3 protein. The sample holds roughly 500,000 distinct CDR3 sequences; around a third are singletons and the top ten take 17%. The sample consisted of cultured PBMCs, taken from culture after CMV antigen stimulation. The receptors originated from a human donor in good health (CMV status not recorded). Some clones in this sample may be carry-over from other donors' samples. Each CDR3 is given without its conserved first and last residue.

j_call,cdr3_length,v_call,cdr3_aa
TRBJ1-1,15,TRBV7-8,ASSLAYTGRRNTEAF
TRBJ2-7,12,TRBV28,ASTLSGQTYEQY
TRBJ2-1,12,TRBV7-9,ATPGGGPYNEQF
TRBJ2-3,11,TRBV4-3,ASSQRRTDTQY
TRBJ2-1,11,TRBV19,ASKGRRYNEQF
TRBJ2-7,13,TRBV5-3,ASSLYGPPSYEQY
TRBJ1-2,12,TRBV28,ASRDLGQNYGYT
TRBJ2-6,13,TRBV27,ASSLESPGANVLT
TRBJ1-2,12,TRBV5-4,ASSQNRDLYGYT
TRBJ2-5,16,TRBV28,ASSSLLGTGTSEETQY
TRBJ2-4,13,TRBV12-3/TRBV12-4,ASSLGQGSSDIQY
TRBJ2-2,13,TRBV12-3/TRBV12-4,ASSRGASDTGELF
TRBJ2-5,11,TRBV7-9,ASSRPGQETQY
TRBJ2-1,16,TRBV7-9,ASSPPWRLAASNNEQF
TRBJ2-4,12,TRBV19,ASSPSGSKNIQY
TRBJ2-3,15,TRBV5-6,ASSWGERSIYTDTQY
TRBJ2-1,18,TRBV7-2,ASSRRTSGRVISSYNEQF
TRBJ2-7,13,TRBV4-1,ASSQDWQGIYEQY
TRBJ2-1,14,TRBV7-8,ASSGLPSGTINEQF
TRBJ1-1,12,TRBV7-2,ASSPRDRSTEAF
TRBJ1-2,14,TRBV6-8,ASSPKRGQLRDGYT
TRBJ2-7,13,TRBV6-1,ASSTLRGAGLEQY
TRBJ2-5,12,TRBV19,ASSMTGAQETQY
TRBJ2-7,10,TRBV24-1,ATSDPGNEQY
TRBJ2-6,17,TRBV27,ASSPLPGGVGSGANVLT
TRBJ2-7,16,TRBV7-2,ASSFSGFGDRVPYEQY
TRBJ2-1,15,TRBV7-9,ASSPPSGRTPYNEQF
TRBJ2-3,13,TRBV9,ASSVAELASDTQY
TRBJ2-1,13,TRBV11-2,ASSSLGVLYNEQF
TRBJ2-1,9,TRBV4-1,ASSHWIKQF
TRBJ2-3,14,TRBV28,ASSLLLEVRGDTQY
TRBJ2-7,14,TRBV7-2,ASSPLPGLSSYEQY
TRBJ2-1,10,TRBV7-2,ASRPLRNEQF
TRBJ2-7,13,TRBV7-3,ASSLGFGRAYEQY
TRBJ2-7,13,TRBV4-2,ASSQDFGGMDEQY
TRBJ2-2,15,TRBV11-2,ASSLVLAFANTGELF
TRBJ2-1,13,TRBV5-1,ASSSAGGPPYEQF
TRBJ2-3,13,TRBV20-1,SARDWGAITDTQY
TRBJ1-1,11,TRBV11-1,ASSLGSITEAF
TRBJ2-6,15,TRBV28,ASRQDRGTSGANVLT
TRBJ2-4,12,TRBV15,ATSWTSGKNIQY
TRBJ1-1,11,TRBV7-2,ASSSPARPEAF
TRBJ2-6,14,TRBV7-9,ASSPPGVSGANVLT
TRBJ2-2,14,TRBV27,ASSLSIPGNTGELF
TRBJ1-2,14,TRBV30,AWSVGPGGAGYGYT
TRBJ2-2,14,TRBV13,ATGGGRGGNAGELF
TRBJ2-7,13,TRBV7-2,ASSLGWTSGYEQY
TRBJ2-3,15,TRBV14,ASSHPRTPAGTDTQY
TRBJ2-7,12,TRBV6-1,ASRTDGNVYEQY
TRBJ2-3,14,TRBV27,ASTSGQGSLTDTQY
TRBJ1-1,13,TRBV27,ASSLGQPMNTEAF
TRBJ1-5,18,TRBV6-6,ASSYSNWTGVRGSNQPQH